Shown below are 8 T cell receptor beta chains from a single sample sequenced in a study of identical twins. TCRdb independently ran MiXCR on the 5' RACE reads; one entry per CDR3 protein. The data hold roughly 500,000 distinct CDR3 sequences, with around 20% observed a single time. The sample also formed part of further work on T cells expressing NK-cell markers.

Sequenced: CD4+ T cells sorted from blood. Every receptor here comes from a woman younger than 35 in good health.

V is TRBV4-3 and J is TRBJ2-1, with 7 bases matching TRBD2. This CDR3 is 16 amino acids long. Germline assignment: CDR1 LGHNA and CDR2 YSLEER. V lost 2 bases to trimming and J lost 0 bases; unmatched junction nucleotides: 4. The CDR3 DNA reads TGCGCCAGCAGCCAATACGGCGGGAGCTCCTACAATGAGCAGTTCTTC. Translating gives CASSQYGGSSYNEQFF.

The V call is TRBV6-5, the J call TRBJ2-1; the match to TRBD2 covers 9 bases. V lost 2 bases and J lost 4; bases outside the gene matches: 6. The CDR3 contains 16 residues. Germline values: CDR1 MNHEY, CDR2 SVGAGI. The CDR3 sequence is CASSYRGGGGYNEQFF. DNA for the CDR3: TGTGCCAGCAGTTACCGCGGCGGGGGGGGTTACAATGAGCAGTTCTTC.

This clonotype was detected ten times or more. The chain carries TRBV20-1 and TRBJ2-2; D call uncertain. Germline assignment: CDR1 DFQATT and CDR2 SNEGSKA (reference sequence). This CDR3 comprises 12 residues. Trimming pared 3 bases from V and 4 bases from J, leaving 6 bases between. CDR3 amino acids: CSASSVTGELFF. In nucleotides, the CDR3 is TGCAGTGCTAGTTCGGTCACCGGGGAGCTGTTTTTT.

The chain combines TRBV6-2 or TRBV6-3 with TRBJ2-7; 13 bases align to TRBD2. V shed 8 bases and J 2 bases; nucleotides not matched to a gene: 6. The CDR3 has 15 residues. Germline V gives CDR1 MNHEY, CDR2 SVGEGT. CDR3 protein: CASWTSGGKTYEQYF. The DNA for the CDR3 is TGTGCCAGCTGGACTAGCGGGGGCAAAACCTACGAGCAGTACTTC.

The chain has TRBV20-1 and TRBJ2-1, with D uncertain. The CDR3 is 12 residues long. Germline values: CDR1 DFQATT, CDR2 SNEGSKA (reference sequence). Between the trimmed V and J ends, which lost 2 bases and 6 bases, there was a span of 8 bases. The DNA of the CDR3 is TGCAGTGCTAGAAAAACTGGCAATGAGCAGTTCTTC. Amino acid sequence: CSARKTGNEQFF.

This rearrangement joins TRBV29-1 to TRBJ1-1; tentative D call: TRBD1 (6 bases). Germline V CDR1 and CDR2: SQVTM, ANQGSEA. V lost 6 bases, J lost 1 base, and 12 bases lay in between. CDR3 length: 13 amino acids. The CDR3 is CSVRGQQNTEAFF. The DNA for the CDR3 is TGCAGCGTACGAGGACAGCAGAACACTGAAGCTTTCTTT. Using reference TRBV29-1 and TRBJ1-1 for the parts outside the CDR3, the full variable domain is SAVISQKPSRDICQRGTSLTIQCQVDSQVTMMFWYRQQPGQSLTLIATANQGSEATYESGFVIDKFPISRPNLTFSTLTVSNMSPEDSSIYLCSVRGQQNTEAFFGQGTRLTVV.

This clonotype turned up a few times. The rearrangement links TRBV20-1 to TRBJ1-1; D possibly corresponds to TRBD1 (5 bases). Germline CDR1 DFQATT, CDR2 SNEGSKA (reference sequence). V was shortened by 5 bases and J by 1 base, with 11 bases between the two germline ends. CDR3 length equals 13 residues. The CDR3 spells CSALGTENTEAFF. As DNA, the CDR3 is TGCAGTGCTCTTGGGACCGAGAACACTGAAGCTTTCTTT.

This clonotype was observed a few times. CDR3 protein: CASSLLVRTEQTYEQYF. The CDR3 DNA is TGTGCCAGCAGTTTATTGGTAAGGACAGAACAAACCTACGAGCAGTACTTC. The J gene is TRBJ2-7, the V gene TRBV12-3 or TRBV12-4; possible D gene TRBD1, 6 bases. The CDR3 length is 17 residues. V was clipped by 2 bases and J by 2 bases, with 19 bases between them.